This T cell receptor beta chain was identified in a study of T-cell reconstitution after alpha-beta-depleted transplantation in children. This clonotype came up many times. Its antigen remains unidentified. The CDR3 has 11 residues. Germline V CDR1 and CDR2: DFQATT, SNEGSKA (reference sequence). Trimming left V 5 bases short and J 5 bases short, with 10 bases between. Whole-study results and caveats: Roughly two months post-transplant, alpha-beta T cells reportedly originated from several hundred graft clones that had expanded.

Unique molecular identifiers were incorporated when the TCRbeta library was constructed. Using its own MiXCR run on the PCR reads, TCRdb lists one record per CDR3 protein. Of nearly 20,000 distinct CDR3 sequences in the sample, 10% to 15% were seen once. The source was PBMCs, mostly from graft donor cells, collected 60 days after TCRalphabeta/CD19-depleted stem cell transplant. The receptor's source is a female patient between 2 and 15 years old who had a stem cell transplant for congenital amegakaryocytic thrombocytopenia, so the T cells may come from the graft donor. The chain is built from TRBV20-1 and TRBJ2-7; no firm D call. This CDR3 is CSAVSSDEQYF. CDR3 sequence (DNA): TGCAGTGCTGTTAGCTCAGACGAGCAGTACTTC.